This is a list of T cell receptor beta chains from one sample in a study of blood T cells in healthy people across ages. Via MiXCR, TCRdb re-called the 5' RACE reads, giving one row per CDR3 protein. The sample includes 380,000 or so distinct CDR3 sequences, 45% to 60% of them seen just once. Sequencing was carried out using blood. The receptors originated from a man in his 60s in good health. CDR3s include the opening cysteine and the closing phenylalanine or tryptophan. D genes are given only for firm matches. Rows may omit the clone size; those that give it use once, few, many or a size class.

TRBJ1-2,few,TRBV28,TRBD1,TGTGCCAGCAGTTTATTTAAGGGACAGGGGGCAACTGGCTACACCTTC,CASSLFKGQGATGYTF
TRBJ2-2,NA,TRBV4-1,NA,TGCGCCAGCAGCCAAGGTGGCCTTATGGACGGGGAGCTGTTTTTT,CASSQGGLMDGELFF
TRBJ2-1,NA,TRBV27,TRBD2,TGTGCCAGCACGACCGGGGTAGCGGGAGTGAATGAGCAGTTCTTC,CASTTGVAGVNEQFF
TRBJ2-1,NA,TRBV15,NA,TGTGCCACCAGCAGAGATTTCGGCCATGAGCAGTTCTTC,CATSRDFGHEQFF
TRBJ2-1,NA,TRBV20-1,NA,TGCAGTGCCAGGGGGCGGGAGTACAATGAGCAGTTCTTC,CSARGREYNEQFF
TRBJ2-3,few,TRBV5-5,NA,TGTGCCAGCAGCTTCCCCAGGTTTAGCACAGATACGCAGTATTTT,CASSFPRFSTDTQYF
TRBJ2-2,NA,TRBV7-2,NA,TGTGCCAGCAGCAGTCAGCGGGTGGAAGGGGAGCTGTTTTTT,CASSSQRVEGELFF
TRBJ2-3,NA,TRBV7-2,NA,TGTGCCAGCAGCCAAGCGGCGTCAGATACGCAGTATTTT,CASSQAASDTQYF
TRBJ2-6,NA,TRBV4-1,NA,TGCGCCAGCAGCCAAGACTCACATAGCTCTGGGGCCAACGTCCTGACTTTC,CASSQDSHSSGANVLTF
TRBJ2-5,NA,TRBV4-2,TRBD2,TGTGCCAGCAGCCGGCCCGACGGCGGGAGTGTGGAGACCCAGTACTTC,CASSRPDGGSVETQYF
TRBJ2-7,NA,TRBV2,NA,TGTGCCAGCAGTGAGGGGCCACCCTACGAGCAGTACTTC,CASSEGPPYEQYF
TRBJ2-1,NA,TRBV29-1,NA,TGCAGCGTTGACCCCACCAGGCTTAGGTCGGGCAATGAGCAGTTCTTC,CSVDPTRLRSGNEQFF
TRBJ2-3,many,TRBV20-1,TRBD2,TGCAGTGCTAGAGGGGTAGCGGGGGGCCCAGATACGCAGTATTTT,CSARGVAGGPDTQYF
TRBJ2-5,NA,TRBV5-1,NA,TGCGCCAGCAGCTTGGGGACTACCCAAGAGTCCCAGTACTTC,CASSLGTTQESQYF
TRBJ1-6,few,TRBV5-1,NA,TGCGCCAGCAGCCGCGGGCCCCCTGGACGATCACCCCTCCACTTT,CASSRGPPGRSPLHF
TRBJ2-7,NA,TRBV7-2,NA,TGCGCCAGCAGCTTGGGCAGTCCCTACAATGAGCAGTACTTC,CASSLGSPYNEQYF
TRBJ2-5,NA,TRBV18,TRBD1,TGTGCCAGCTCACTCGGGACAGGGACGTGGGAGACCCAGTACTTC,CASSLGTGTWETQYF
TRBJ2-5,few,TRBV29-1,TRBD2,TGCAGCGTGGTACTCCTAAGACTAGCGGGCCAGGAGACCCAGTACTTC,CSVVLLRLAGQETQYF
TRBJ2-7,NA,TRBV5-1,NA,TGCGCCAGCAGCGACCGGGACACAACCTCCTACGAGCAGTACTTC,CASSDRDTTSYEQYF
TRBJ2-7,NA,TRBV6-5,TRBD2,TGTGCCAGCATGTTTACTAGCGGGAGTTACGAGCAGTACTTC,CASMFTSGSYEQYF
TRBJ2-5,few,TRBV11-2,NA,TGTGCCAGCAGCTTAGATAGCGGACGTCTGGAGACCCAGTACTTC,CASSLDSGRLETQYF
TRBJ2-7,few,TRBV7-2,TRBD2,TGTGCCAGCAGCTTAGTCGGACTAGCGGACTACGAGCAGTACTTC,CASSLVGLADYEQYF
TRBJ2-7,NA,TRBV20-1,TRBD2,TGCAGTGCTGGGACTAGCGGGACGTCGAGCGAGCAGTACTTC,CSAGTSGTSSEQYF
TRBJ2-1,NA,TRBV3-1,NA,TGTGCCAGCAGCCAGCGGGGGCCCAATGAGCAGTTCTTC,CASSQRGPNEQFF
TRBJ2-3,NA,TRBV9,NA,TGTGGCAGCAGCGTAGAAGGCCTAGCACAGTCTACGCAGTATTTT,CGSSVEGLAQSTQYF
TRBJ2-1,NA,TRBV5-1,NA,TGCGCCGGCAGCTTGGAGGCAGCTTCCTACAATGAGCAGTTCTTC,CAGSLEAASYNEQFF
TRBJ2-5,NA,TRBV14,NA,TGTGCCAGCAGCCCCCGGTCAGGGTACCAGTACTTC,CASSPRSGYQYF
TRBJ2-1,NA,TRBV20-1,TRBD1,TGCAGTGCTAGTGGGACAGAGGACAATGAGCAGTTCTTC,CSASGTEDNEQFF
TRBJ1-5,few,TRBV7-2,NA,TGTGCCAGCAGCACTCAAGGACTTAGCAATCAGCCCCAGCATTTT,CASSTQGLSNQPQHF
TRBJ2-7,few,TRBV20-1,NA,TGCAGTGCCGCGGGACTCCCTTCCTACGAGCAGTACTTC,CSAAGLPSYEQYF
TRBJ2-4,NA,TRBV30,NA,TGTGCCTGGAATCGGGACGGGGCCAAAAACATTCAGTACTTC,CAWNRDGAKNIQYF
TRBJ1-2,once,TRBV20-1,TRBD1,TGCAGTGCTAGAGATAAGGGGACAGCCTATGGCTACACCTTC,CSARDKGTAYGYTF
TRBJ2-1,few,TRBV15,NA,TGTGCCACCAGCAGAGCGTGGAATGAGCAGTTCTTC,CATSRAWNEQFF